The T cell receptor beta chain under discussion was sequenced for a study of cytomegalovirus exposure and HLA in healthy donors. Study-level findings and limits: The later analysis indicated that the majority of CMV-associated TCR beta chains appeared HLA-restricted. The productive fraction for most TCR beta V segments was about 87% or about 30% in an earlier analysis.

This clone was found a few times. Antigen specificity is unknown. Germline V gives CDR1 KGHSH, CDR2 LQKENI. The CDR3 is made up of 15 amino acids. V was clipped by 0 bases and J by 3 bases, with 12 bases between them. 60 Vbeta and 13 Jbeta primers were used in PCR. The repertoire was sequenced with immunoSEQ multiplex PCR; TCRdb's copy has only in-frame clones and lacks some. This repertoire shows 40,000 to 55,000 clones, about four fifths found once; its top ten account for around 2.5%. The chain links TRBV18 to TRBJ2-7; D is undetermined. Sequenced material: PBMCs. This receptor was obtained from a boy aged 5-17 years in good health and CMV-seropositive. CDR3 sequence reads: CASSPPMTRFYEQYF. CDR3 DNA sequence: TGTGCCAGCTCACCACCGATGACACGCTTCTACGAGCAGTACTTC.